These T cell receptor beta chains were read from a single sample in a study of blood T cells in healthy people across ages. One entry per CDR3 protein results from TCRdb running MiXCR on the 5' RACE reads. This sample has around 1,500,000 distinct CDR3 sequences, with about 30% found just once. The source material was blood. The receptors were sampled from a woman aged 25-40 years in good health. CDR3s leave out the opening cysteine and the closing phenylalanine or tryptophan. The order of the fields is J gene, V gene, CDR3 protein.

j_gene: TRBJ2-7; v_gene: TRBV7-2; CDR3aa: ASTPGDGKTVQY
j_gene: TRBJ2-3; v_gene: TRBV3-1; CDR3aa: ASASGIDTQY
j_gene: TRBJ1-6; v_gene: TRBV20-1; CDR3aa: SARRLRRAVNSPLH
j_gene: TRBJ2-7; v_gene: TRBV27; CDR3aa: ASGRPATYEQY
j_gene: TRBJ2-7; v_gene: TRBV6-2/TRBV6-3; CDR3aa: ASSPWTAYEQY
j_gene: TRBJ2-7; v_gene: TRBV15; CDR3aa: ATSRDFPSSYEQY
j_gene: TRBJ2-7; v_gene: TRBV20-1; CDR3aa: SARGTGSGEQY
j_gene: TRBJ2-7; v_gene: TRBV5-6; CDR3aa: ASSLNLAGGIHEQY
j_gene: TRBJ2-7; v_gene: TRBV7-6; CDR3aa: ASSLAGTRGNNEQY
j_gene: TRBJ2-7; v_gene: TRBV11-2; CDR3aa: ASSSTIGIYEQY
j_gene: TRBJ2-1; v_gene: TRBV6-1; CDR3aa: ASSEIRTGGETQF
j_gene: TRBJ2-4; v_gene: TRBV13; CDR3aa: ASSPGGTGDQQY
j_gene: NA; v_gene: TRBV5-6; CDR3aa: ASSQIGYEQY
j_gene: TRBJ1-1; v_gene: TRBV4-1; CDR3aa: ASSQDTGNLFTEAF
j_gene: TRBJ2-5; v_gene: TRBV5-5; CDR3aa: ASSMREGSTETQY
j_gene: TRBJ2-5; v_gene: TRBV5-1; CDR3aa: ASSSRGASPETQY
j_gene: TRBJ2-7; v_gene: TRBV20-1; CDR3aa: SAKISTAVEQY
j_gene: TRBJ2-3; v_gene: TRBV9; CDR3aa: ASSPEAGEGTDTQY
j_gene: TRBJ1-2; v_gene: TRBV5-1; CDR3aa: ASSPGTGGENYGYT
j_gene: TRBJ2-1; v_gene: TRBV7-6; CDR3aa: ASSPTGSGEQF
j_gene: TRBJ2-6; v_gene: TRBV28; CDR3aa: ASSLGVTISGANVLT
j_gene: TRBJ1-1; v_gene: TRBV20-1; CDR3aa: SATRGLRMNTEAF
j_gene: TRBJ2-6; v_gene: TRBV28; CDR3aa: VSRSFSGANVLT
j_gene: TRBJ1-5; v_gene: TRBV6-6; CDR3aa: ASGYWGAGQPQH
j_gene: TRBJ2-7; v_gene: TRBV6-4; CDR3aa: ASLFTGLEIWEQY
j_gene: TRBJ2-7; v_gene: TRBV24-1; CDR3aa: ATSDMKTGEQY
j_gene: NA; v_gene: TRBV14; CDR3aa: ASSPEGGRGYEQY
j_gene: TRBJ2-5; v_gene: TRBV20-1; CDR3aa: SARVHRGIWESQETQY
j_gene: TRBJ2-7; v_gene: TRBV4-1; CDR3aa: ASSQQQGVGSYEQY
j_gene: TRBJ2-5; v_gene: TRBV5-1; CDR3aa: ASSFGVLETQY
j_gene: TRBJ2-5; v_gene: TRBV20-1; CDR3aa: SARAGEVQETQY
j_gene: TRBJ1-2; v_gene: TRBV5-1; CDR3aa: ASSPKGSEGYT
j_gene: TRBJ2-5; v_gene: TRBV20-1; CDR3aa: SATQPGQETQY
j_gene: TRBJ2-3; v_gene: TRBV4-3; CDR3aa: ASSQDRGQADTQY
j_gene: TRBJ2-7; v_gene: TRBV5-1; CDR3aa: ASSLEVAVADEQY
j_gene: TRBJ2-1; v_gene: TRBV5-1; CDR3aa: ASSLVNPGRESYNEQF
j_gene: TRBJ1-2; v_gene: TRBV27; CDR3aa: ASRRVGGGYGYT
j_gene: TRBJ2-5; v_gene: TRBV7-2; CDR3aa: ASSQSRTGGRETQY
j_gene: TRBJ1-2; v_gene: TRBV9; CDR3aa: ASSVDPGNYGYT
j_gene: NA; v_gene: TRBV5-1; CDR3aa: ASRQERASSYNEQY
j_gene: TRBJ2-1; v_gene: TRBV5-1; CDR3aa: ASSTRTSGGANEQF
j_gene: TRBJ2-3; v_gene: TRBV15; CDR3aa: ATSRDREATQY
j_gene: TRBJ1-2; v_gene: TRBV29-1; CDR3aa: SAGTDVYGYT
j_gene: NA; v_gene: TRBV7-2; CDR3aa: ASSLTSGYSYNEQY
j_gene: TRBJ2-1; v_gene: TRBV5-1; CDR3aa: ASSALLAGSDDEQF
j_gene: TRBJ1-2; v_gene: TRBV7-2; CDR3aa: ASSSSGTGSYGYT
j_gene: TRBJ2-5; v_gene: TRBV20-1; CDR3aa: SAPIRSAGNYNEQY
j_gene: TRBJ2-3; v_gene: TRBV6-5; CDR3aa: ASSYTSTDTQY
j_gene: TRBJ2-1; v_gene: TRBV14; CDR3aa: ASSQGGPLDEQF
j_gene: TRBJ2-7; v_gene: TRBV20-1; CDR3aa: SAKAGGTYEQY
j_gene: TRBJ2-3; v_gene: TRBV7-2; CDR3aa: ASANTGLTDTQY